This T cell receptor beta chain was profiled in a study of type 1 regulatory T cells. Background on the study: This in vitro CD4 product, T-allo10, is enriched for Tr1 cells and alloantigen-specific.

Via MiXCR, TCRdb re-called the reads, giving one row per CDR3 protein. The sample has 80,000 to 100,000 distinct CDR3 sequences, around 30% seen once; the top ten hold about 2.4%. The V and J ends lost 2 bases and 3 bases, in that order; junction bases with no gene match: 0. The CDR3 has 14 amino acids. This chain connects TRBV12-3 or TRBV12-4 to TRBJ2-1, with 8 positions matching TRBD2. This clonotype was obtained from a human donor in good health. Sequencing was done on a sample of CD4+ T cells, either the whole sample or a sorted fraction (not recorded which). CDR3 region: CASSLSGGYNEQFF. The CDR3 DNA is TGTGCCAGCAGTTTAAGCGGGGGCTACAATGAGCAGTTCTTC.